Presented here are 31 T cell receptor beta chains from one specimen sequenced in a study of blood T cell repertoires in COVID-19. Using immunoSEQ multiplex PCR, the repertoire was profiled, and TCRdb retains in-frame clones only, with some absent. The repertoire holds roughly 190,000 clones, with 85% to 90% as singletons. The specimen was peripheral blood. The receptor source for this set is a man between 18 and 35 years old with active or convalescent COVID-19.

The chain couples TRBV28 to TRBJ2-5, with 16 bases matching TRBD2. The CDR3 extends over 16 amino acids. V shed 5 bases, J shed 2 bases, and the junction held 2 bases outside the gene matches. Germline CDR1 MDHEN, CDR2 SYDVKM. CDR3 loop: CASSPGLAGGQETQYF. The CDR3 DNA is TGTGCCAGCAGTCCGGGACTAGCGGGGGGGCAAGAGACCCAGTACTTC. Full variable domain (missing parts from reference TRBV28 and TRBJ2-5): DVKVTQSSRYLVKRTGEKVFLECVQDMDHENMFWYRQDPGLGLRLIYFSYDVKMKEKGDIPEGYSVSREKKERFSLILESASTNQTSMYLCASSPGLAGGQETQYFGPGTRLLVL.

This clone turned up a few times. The chain joins TRBV7-9 to TRBJ1-1; 7 positions agree with TRBD1. This CDR3 is 17 amino acids long. Trimming at V came to 6 bases and at J to 2 bases, leaving 15 bases not matched to a gene. Germline CDR1 is SEHNR and CDR2 is FQNEAQ (reference sequence). The DNA of the CDR3 is TGTGCCAGCAGGTCCGGGACAGAGCGAGAGATTAACACTGAAGCTTTCTTT. It is translated as CASRSGTEREINTEAFF.

The J gene is TRBJ1-1, the V gene TRBV10-1, with a tentative D call TRBD1 (6 bases). V shed 1 base and J shed 11 bases, with 17 bases lying between them. There are 14 residues in the CDR3. Germline V gene lookup returns CDR1 WNHNN and CDR2 SYGVQD (reference sequence). The CDR3 region is CASSEWTVPVGAFF. CDR3 nucleotide sequence: TGCGCCAGCAGTGAGTGGACAGTGCCCGTTGGGGCTTTCTTT.

V usage is TRBV27 and J usage is TRBJ1-2, with D unclear. The CDR3 spans 12 residues. Germline V gene sequence: CDR1 MNHEY, CDR2 SMNVEV (reference sequence). The V end lost 3 bases, the J end lost 11 bases, and 13 bases lay between the germline ends. CDR3 region: CASSFRGSGYTF. CDR3 nucleotides: TGTGCCAGCAGTTTTCGAGGGTCAGGTTACACCTTC.

This clone was detected once. The chain joins TRBV27 to TRBJ1-2; D remains ambiguous. The CDR3 extends over 14 amino acids. V gave up 5 bases and J gave up 5 bases, with 15 bases separating them. Germline-derived CDR1 and CDR2 are MNHEY and SMNVEV (reference sequence). The CDR3 bases are TGTGCCAGCAGTAAACAGCCCTCGGTTTATGGCTACACCTTC. Protein: CASSKQPSVYGYTF.

V is TRBV19 and J is TRBJ1-2; D uncertain. The length of the CDR3 is 16 residues. Germline V CDR1 and CDR2: LNHDA, SQIVND (reference sequence). V shed 5 bases and J shed 6 bases, with 22 bases lying between them. CDR3 loop: CASSPTEGERLHGYTF. The CDR3 DNA sequence: TGTGCCAGTAGTCCGACCGAAGGCGAGCGGTTACATGGCTACACCTTC. The variable domain in full, completed from reference TRBV19 and TRBJ1-2, reads DGGITQSPKYLFRKEGQNVTLSCEQNLNHDAMYWYRQDPGQGLRLIYYSQIVNDFQKGDIAEGYSVSREKKESFPLTVTSAQKNPTAFYLCASSPTEGERLHGYTFGSGTRLTVV.

The chain carries TRBV6-5 and TRBJ1-1, with D possibly being TRBD1 (5 bases). The CDR3 spans 13 residues. Trimming took 7 bases from V and 10 from J, leaving 19 bases between them. Germline V gene sequence: CDR1 MNHEY, CDR2 SVGAGI. CDR3 DNA sequence: TGTGCCAGCAACCAACGGGGGTGGGAAAGAGCTTTCTTT. Protein sequence: CASNQRGWERAFF.

Of note for this clone: Its ends do not fully match the called genes, so a read error is possible. The V gene is TRBV30, the J gene TRBJ2-1; TRBD2 aligns across 11 bases. The germline V gene encodes CDR1 GTSNPN and CDR2 SVGIG (reference sequence). The length of the CDR3 is 11 residues. CDR3 region: CAWSAGTSGIF. CDR3 in DNA: TGTGCCTGGAGCGCCGGGACTAGCGGTATCTTC.

The CDR3 sequence: CASSPTGNTEAFF. CDR3 nucleotide sequence: TGTGCCAGCAGTCCCACAGGGAACACTGAAGCTTTCTTT. The chain uses TRBV3-1 (or the pseudogene TRBV3-2) and TRBJ1-1; tentative D call: TRBD1 (5 bases). The CDR3 loop spans 13 amino acids. CDR1 LGHDT and CDR2 YNNKEL come from the germline V gene (reference sequence). V lost 6 bases and J lost 1, with 9 bases in between.

CDR3 DNA: TGTGCCAGCAGCCACCGACAGGGGGCCTATGGCTACACCTTC. Residues: CASSHRQGAYGYTF. The J gene is TRBJ1-2, the V gene TRBV3-1 (or the pseudogene TRBV3-2); 10 bases agree with TRBD1. The CDR3 extends over 14 amino acids. Germline values: CDR1 LGHDT, CDR2 YNNKEL (reference sequence). V shed 3 bases, J shed 4 bases, and the junction held 2 bases outside the gene matches.

This rearrangement joins TRBV11-2 to TRBJ2-1, with TRBD2 as a possible D gene (5 bases). Germline V gene sequence: CDR1 SGHAT, CDR2 FQNNGV. This CDR3 has 10 amino acids. Trimming cost V 8 bases and J 14 bases, with 13 bases left between them. The CDR3 sequence is CASSSGFEFF. The CDR3 DNA reads as TGTGCCAGCTCATCGGGATTTGAGTTCTTC.

The chain couples TRBV7-2 to TRBJ2-3, with D perhaps TRBD2 (6 bases). Germline V gene lookup returns CDR1 SGHTA and CDR2 FQGNSA. This CDR3 comprises 18 residues. V lost 5 bases and J lost 3, with 24 bases in between. The CDR3 sequence: CASSLRYASSGPTDTQYF. The CDR3 nucleotides are TGTGCCAGCAGCCTTAGGTACGCGTCCAGCGGGCCGACAGATACGCAGTATTTT. Looking up the rest from reference TRBV7-2 and TRBJ2-3 gives the full variable domain: GAGVSQSPSNKVTEKGKDVELRCDPISGHTALYWYRQSLGQGLEFLIYFQGNSAPDKSGLPSDRFSAERTGGSVSTLTIQRTQQEDSAVYLCASSLRYASSGPTDTQYFGPGTRLTVL.

The chain employs TRBV13 and TRBJ2-7; 11 nucleotides match TRBD2. J was trimmed by 4 bases and V by 1 base; bases with no gene match: 9. CDR3 size: 17 residues. The germline gives CDR1 PRHDT, CDR2 FYEKMQ (reference sequence). CDR3 sequence reads: CASSLEGSGRAQYEQYF. The CDR3, as DNA: TGTGCCAGCAGCTTAGAAGGTAGCGGGAGGGCCCAGTACGAGCAGTACTTC.

V gene TRBV6-1 combines with J gene TRBJ1-5; TRBD1 matches 10 bases. The germline CDR1 and CDR2 sequences are MNHNS and SASEGT. V shed 6 bases and J 2 bases; nucleotides not matched to a gene: 10. This CDR3 has 17 residues. The CDR3 spells CASRETAGTGGNQPQHF. The CDR3 nucleotides are TGTGCCAGCAGGGAAACCGCCGGGACAGGGGGCAATCAGCCCCAGCATTTT.

This chain links TRBV5-6 with TRBJ1-1; 8 nucleotides align to TRBD1. The CDR3 extends over 16 amino acids. Germline lookup yields CDR1 SGHDT and CDR2 YYEEEE. With V trimmed by 4 bases and J by 2 bases, 10 bases remained unmatched. For the CDR3, the DNA is TGTGCCAGCAGCATCCTCCCGGGACAGGTTAACACTGAAGCTTTCTTT. This encodes CASSILPGQVNTEAFF.

V usage is TRBV29-1 and J usage is TRBJ1-1; D is ambiguous. This CDR3 spans 12 amino acids. Trimming took off 4 bases at V and 0 bases at J, with 6 bases between the two ends. Germline V gene data show CDR1 as SQVTM and CDR2 as ANQGSEA. This CDR3 reads CSVVVMNTEAFF. CDR3 DNA sequence: TGCAGCGTTGTAGTAATGAACACTGAAGCTTTCTTT.

The V gene is TRBV7-2, the J gene TRBJ1-5, with a weak D call TRBD1 (5 bases). The V gene lost 1 base and the J gene lost 0 bases, with 7 bases spanning the gap. Germline V CDR1 and CDR2: SGHTA, FQGNSA. The CDR3 is 15 residues long. CDR3 sequence: CASSLEGNSNQPQHF. The CDR3 bases are TGTGCCAGCAGCTTAGAGGGGAATAGCAATCAGCCCCAGCATTTT.

The genes are TRBV11-3 and TRBJ2-6; a possible D gene is TRBD2 (5 bases). CDR3 length: 15 amino acids. Trimming removed 4 bases from V and 4 bases from J, with 11 bases in between. In germline, CDR1 is SGHNT, CDR2 YENEEA. The CDR3 spells CASSYRGAGANVLTF. The CDR3 DNA reads TGTGCCAGCAGCTATCGGGGAGCGGGGGCCAACGTCCTGACTTTC.

The chain uses TRBV6-5 and TRBJ2-7; the D is unclear. Trimming removed 0 bases at V and 1 base at J, with 4 bases between. The length of the CDR3 is 13 residues. Germline CDR1 reads MNHEY; CDR2 reads SVGAGI. The CDR3 bases are TGTGCCAGCAGTTACTCACAATCCTACGAGCAGTACTTC. As protein: CASSYSQSYEQYF.

This sequence joins TRBV25-1 and TRBJ1-4, with D possibly TRBD1 on 5 matching bases. The V end lost 6 bases, the J end lost 7 bases, and 12 bases lay between the germline ends. This CDR3 is built from 13 residues. The germline gives CDR1 MGHDK, CDR2 SYGVNS. CDR3 bases: TGTGCCAGCAGGGCAGGGATGTCTGAAAAACTGTTTTTT. Translating gives CASRAGMSEKLFF.

This chain uses TRBV7-6 with TRBJ2-5, with 15 nucleotides matching TRBD2. This CDR3 spans 15 amino acids. The J segment lost 5 bases and the V segment lost 8 bases, leaving 6 bases of the junction unmatched. CDR1 and CDR2 from the germline V gene are SGHVS and FNYEAQ. The CDR3 here is CASGLAGGRGETQYF. CDR3 bases: TGTGCCAGCGGACTAGCGGGAGGGCGAGGGGAGACCCAGTACTTC.

The gene calls are TRBV5-4 and TRBJ1-1, with TRBD1 identical over 7 bases. The CDR3 is 15 residues long. Germline values: CDR1 SGHNT, CDR2 YYREEE (reference sequence). J gave up 2 bases and V 4 bases, and 8 bases lay outside the gene matches. CDR3 in amino acids: CASSRAGQVNTEAFF. Written as DNA, the CDR3 is TGTGCCAGCAGCCGGGCCGGACAGGTAAACACTGAAGCTTTCTTT.

This clone was found a few times. The rearrangement links TRBV11-3 to TRBJ1-1; D is unresolved. Germline loops: CDR1 SGHNT, CDR2 YENEEA. The CDR3 extends over 15 amino acids. Trimming left V 1 base short and J 2 bases short, with 11 bases between. CDR3 protein: CASSLVTESNTEAFF. The CDR3 DNA reads TGTGCCAGCAGCTTAGTGACGGAGAGTAACACTGAAGCTTTCTTT.

The CDR3 sequence is CASCQPREVGGANVLTF. CDR3 DNA sequence: TGTGCCAGCTGCCAGCCCAGGGAGGTGGGTGGGGCCAACGTCCTGACTTTC. The rearrangement links TRBV27 to TRBJ2-6; possible D gene TRBD2, 6 bases. Germline loops: CDR1 MNHEY, CDR2 SMNVEV (reference sequence). Trimming pared 8 bases from V and 3 bases from J, leaving 20 bases between. The CDR3 length is 17 residues.

The table lists this clone with a count of one. The chain combines TRBV27 with TRBJ2-7; D is uncertain. CDR3 length: 13 amino acids. In germline, CDR1 is MNHEY, CDR2 SMNVEV (reference sequence). V lost 4 bases and J 3 bases, leaving 10 bases between the germline ends. This CDR3 reads CASSYVPGYEQYF. For the CDR3, the DNA is TGTGCCAGCAGTTATGTCCCAGGCTACGAGCAGTACTTC.

This chain connects TRBV14 to TRBJ2-1; 13 nucleotides line up with TRBD2. Germline V gives CDR1 SGHDN, CDR2 FVKESK. The CDR3 is 17 amino acids. With 4 bases clipped from V and 4 bases from J, the junction kept 7 bases outside the gene matches. The CDR3: CASSRFGTSGIYNEQFF. CDR3 bases: TGTGCCAGCAGCCGGTTTGGGACTAGCGGGATTTACAATGAGCAGTTCTTC.

V gene TRBV29-1 combines with J gene TRBJ2-7; a possible D gene is TRBD1 (5 bases). V was shortened by 5 bases and J by 5 bases, with 10 bases between the two germline ends. In germline, CDR1 is SQVTM, CDR2 ANQGSEA. CDR3 length: 11 residues. The CDR3 nucleotides read TGCAGCGTTTCCAGGGTTCACGAGCAGTACGTC. Its translation: CSVSRVHEQYV.

The chain carries TRBV7-2 and TRBJ1-4, with D maybe TRBD1 (6 bases). Looked up from germline, CDR1 is SGHTA and CDR2 is FQGNSA. Trimming cost V 5 bases and J 6 bases, with 10 bases left between them. The length of the CDR3 is 13 residues. The CDR3 DNA reads TGTGCCAGCAGCCCTAACAGGGATGAAAAACTGTTTTTT. This codes for CASSPNRDEKLFF.

The chain uses TRBV4-1 and TRBJ2-7; the D gene is possibly TRBD1 (7 bases). The CDR3 spans 14 residues. Trimming took off 4 bases at V and 4 bases at J, with 14 bases between the two ends. The V gene's germline CDR1 is MGHRA and CDR2 YSYEKL. The CDR3 nucleotides read TGCGCCAGCAGCCTACGCGGGACAGAATACGAGCAGTACTTC. Translation gives CASSLRGTEYEQYF.

The chain joins TRBV7-9 to TRBJ1-4, with TRBD1 matching 7 bases. The CDR3 has 16 amino acids. Germline V gene data show CDR1 as SEHNR and CDR2 as FQNEAQ (reference sequence). J gave up 10 bases and V 1 base, and 12 bases lay outside the gene matches. The CDR3 loop is CASSLGTGKTRRKLFF. In DNA, the CDR3 is TGTGCCAGCAGCTTAGGGACAGGCAAAACCCGACGAAAACTGTTTTTT.

This clone has more than one count but fewer than ten. V is TRBV18 and J is TRBJ2-7; 7 bases agree with TRBD1. The length of the CDR3 is 14 residues. Germline CDR1 is KGHSH and CDR2 is LQKENI. Losses at the gene ends were 3 bases for V and 4 bases for J; bases not matched to a gene: 6. The CDR3 reads CASSPSDRVYEQYF. In DNA, the CDR3 is TGTGCCAGCTCACCCAGTGACAGGGTATACGAGCAGTACTTC. The full variable domain, in which reference TRBV18 and TRBJ2-7 provide the parts outside the CDR3, is NAGVMQNPRHLVRRRGQEARLRCSPMKGHSHVYWYRQLPEEGLKFMVYLQKENIIDESGMPKERFSAEFPKEGPSILRIQQVVRGDSAAYFCASSPSDRVYEQYFGPGTRLTVT.